These 14 T cell receptor beta chains came from one sample sequenced in a study of T cells in Graves' hyperthyroidism and ophthalmopathy. TCR beta CDR3 regions were amplified from RNA transcripts. First-round RT-PCR targeting the TCR CDR3 was performed with the HTBI primer set. TCRdb processed the multiplex PCR reads anew with MiXCR; each CDR3 protein has one entry. In the table there are about 98,000 distinct CDR3 sequences, approximately 42% of which are singletons. The specimen was peripheral blood or thyroid tissue (not recorded which). The origin of the receptors is a woman aged 25 to 45 with Graves' hyperthyroidism.

The sample holds one count of this clonotype. Its ends do not fully match the called genes, so a read error is possible. This rearrangement joins TRBV6-5 to TRBJ2-5, with D possibly matching TRBD2 (6 bases). This CDR3 has 15 amino acids. CDR1 and CDR2 (germline): MNHEY, SVGAGI. CDR3 amino acids: CASSNSRGGQETQYF. The DNA for the CDR3 is TGTGCCAGCAGTAACTCACGGGGAGGCCAAGAGACCCAGTACTTC.

This clonotype has at least ten counts. The V and J genes are TRBV4-2 and TRBJ2-7; D not resolved. The germline V gene has CDR1 LGHNA and CDR2 YNFKEQ. This CDR3 region has 13 residues. With 4 bases removed from V and 7 bases from J, the gap between germline ends came to 14 bases. The CDR3: CASSPVQRSEQYF. Written as DNA, the CDR3 is TGTGCCAGCAGCCCGGTCCAGCGCTCTGAGCAGTACTTC.

In this sample, this clonotype turned up many times. J is TRBJ2-3 and V is TRBV2; D may match TRBD1 or TRBD2 (5 bases each). V lost 7 bases, J lost 1 base, and 12 bases lay in between. The CDR3 contains 14 residues. Germline V gives CDR1 SNHLY, CDR2 FYNNEI. The CDR3 reads CASKPGPRTDTQYF. The CDR3 region has the DNA TGTGCCAGCAAACCGGGACCCCGCACAGATACGCAGTATTTT.

At least ten counts were recorded for this clonotype. The chain is built from TRBV5-1 and TRBJ2-5; D remains unclear. This CDR3 has 13 residues. The germline CDR1 and CDR2 sequences are SGHRS and YFSETQ. The V and J ends lost 1 base and 5 bases respectively, with 9 bases between them. The CDR3 DNA reads as TGCGCCAGCAGCTTGTCGGCTCGGGAGACCCAGTACTTC. It codes for CASSLSARETQYF.

Remarks on this clonotype: The conserved final phenylalanine or tryptophan is absent from the CDR3, which likely points to a read error. V is TRBV11-2 and J is TRBJ1-6, with D possibly being TRBD1 (6 bases). Germline CDR1 SGHAT, CDR2 FQNNGV. Deletions cut 10 bases from V and 7 bases from J, with 11 bases between. This CDR3 comprises 12 residues. This CDR3 reads CATTQGNSPLHS. Here the CDR3 DNA reads TGTGCCACAACACAGGGCAATTCACCCCTCCACTCT.

Note on this clonotype: One end of the junction varies from germline; a read error may be responsible. This chain links TRBV5-8 with TRBJ2-2; D may be TRBD1 (6 bases). Germline CDR1 reads SGHTS; CDR2 reads YDEGEE. The CDR3 consists of 15 residues. The CDR3 sequence: CASSQGTTNTGELYF. CDR3 in DNA: TGTGCCAGCAGCCAAGGGACAACTAACACCGGGGAGCTGTACTTC.

This clonotype was detected many times. The chain couples TRBV13 to TRBJ1-5, with no clear D. Trimming cost V 0 bases and J 2 bases, with 5 bases left between them. Germline loops: CDR1 PRHDT, CDR2 FYEKMQ (reference sequence). This CDR3 has 14 amino acids. This chain's CDR3 is CASSLGPGNQPQHF. The CDR3 DNA reads TGTGCCAGCAGCTTAGGCCCTGGCAATCAGCCCCAGCATTTT.

This clonotype showed up many times. The chain joins TRBV7-9 to TRBJ2-3; TRBD2 matches at 9 bases. Unmatched junction bases numbered 6, after V lost 5 bases and J lost 3 bases. Germline V gene lookup returns CDR1 SEHNR and CDR2 FQNEAQ (reference sequence). The CDR3 covers 15 residues. The CDR3 DNA reads as TGTGCCAGCAGCCAGAGCGGGAGGTGGACAGATACGCAGTATTTT. Protein: CASSQSGRWTDTQYF.

This clonotype has a handful of counts. V gene TRBV30 combines with J gene TRBJ2-7, with TRBD2 matching 9 bases. The CDR3 extends over 15 amino acids. Germline values: CDR1 GTSNPN, CDR2 SVGIG (reference sequence). The J segment lost 1 base and the V segment lost 0 bases, leaving 4 bases of the junction unmatched. CDR3: CAWSVGREGSYEQYF. The CDR3 nucleotides are TGTGCCTGGAGTGTCGGGCGGGAGGGATCCTACGAGCAGTACTTC.

Regarding this clonotype: This may be a read error: a much more frequent sequence differs by one nucleotide. The chain has TRBV12-5 and TRBJ2-2, with TRBD2 matching 9 bases. Germline assignment: CDR1 LGHNT and CDR2 FRNRAP. CDR3 size: 16 residues. The CDR3 is CASGLTSGSRTGELLF. DNA for the CDR3: TGTGCTAGTGGTTTGACTAGCGGGTCCCGAACCGGGGAGCTGCTTTTT.

This sequence joins TRBV20-1 and TRBJ1-1; D gene ambiguous. The length of the CDR3 is 14 residues. V was trimmed by 1 base and J by 1 base, leaving 10 bases between them. The germline V gene encodes CDR1 DFQATT and CDR2 SNEGSKA (reference sequence). Here the CDR3 DNA reads TGCAGTGCTAGAGGGCCAGGACCGAACACTGAAGCTTTCTTT. It is translated as CSARGPGPNTEAFF.

This clonotype showed up many times. This chain joins TRBV20-1 and TRBJ2-5; D is undetermined. V was shortened by 6 bases and J by 4 bases, with 15 bases between the two germline ends. The CDR3 covers 13 residues. Looked up from germline, CDR1 is DFQATT and CDR2 is SNEGSKA (reference sequence). The CDR3 DNA sequence: TGCAGTGCCCGACGGCCGGGCACAGAGACCCAGTACTTC. Translation gives CSARRPGTETQYF.

This clonotype occurred a few times. The rearrangement joins TRBV7-2 to TRBJ2-5; D unresolved. Germline V gene lookup returns CDR1 SGHTA and CDR2 FQGNSA. V was clipped by 1 base and J by 5 bases, with 11 bases between them. CDR3 length equals 14 residues. This CDR3 reads CASSLGTTGETQYF. The CDR3 DNA reads TGTGCCAGCAGCTTAGGGACCACCGGGGAGACCCAGTACTTC.

This clonotype showed up many times. The chain employs TRBV5-5 and TRBJ2-7, with D uncertain. The CDR3 is 14 amino acids. The germline V gene has CDR1 SGHKS and CDR2 YYEKEE (reference sequence). Trimming removed 5 bases at V and 1 base at J, with 13 bases between. CDR3 nucleotides: TGTGCCAGCAGAACGTTGGGGAAATCCTACGAGCAGTACTTC. It codes for CASRTLGKSYEQYF. Complete variable domain (other parts from reference TRBV5-5 and TRBJ2-7): DAGVTQSPTHLIKTRGQQVTLRCSPISGHKSVSWYQQVLGQGPQFIFQYYEKEERGRGNFPDRFSARQFPNYSSELNVNALLLGDSALYLCASRTLGKSYEQYFGPGTRLTVT.